Presented here are 8 T cell receptor beta chains from one specimen sequenced in a study of Tregs in tolerant kidney transplant recipients. Some clones are missing from TCRdb's copy, which holds only in-frame ones; the method was immunoSEQ multiplex PCR. This sample has around 74,000 clones, with approximately 98% found just once. The source material was CD4+ T cells from blood, sampled before the transplant. The receptors come from a human donor who received a combined kidney and bone marrow transplant.

CDR3 nucleotides: TGTGCCAGCAGCTTGGCGACTATGGACGAGCAGTACTTC. Amino acids: CASSLATMDEQYF. This chain uses TRBV5-4 with TRBJ2-7; a possible D gene is TRBD2 (5 bases). Trimming removed 0 bases from V and 5 bases from J, with 9 bases in between. This CDR3 spans 13 amino acids. Germline V gene sequence: CDR1 SGHNT, CDR2 YYREEE (reference sequence).

The chain links TRBV10-2 to TRBJ2-3; 7 bases map to TRBD1. V trimming: 6 bases; J trimming: 3 bases; junction bases outside the gene matches: 6. Looked up from germline, CDR1 is WSHSY and CDR2 is SAAADI. The CDR3 contains 14 residues. The DNA of the CDR3 is TGCGCCAGCAGACCCCCACAGGGGACAGATACGCAGTATTTT. Amino acid sequence: CASRPPQGTDTQYF.

The CDR3 reads CASSPFGGSGNTIYF. The CDR3 DNA reads TGTGCCAGCAGCCCATTCGGGGGATCTGGAAACACCATATATTTT. The chain couples TRBV7-2 to TRBJ1-3; D is perhaps TRBD1 (5 bases). CDR3 length: 15 amino acids. With 5 bases removed from V and 1 base from J, the gap between germline ends came to 12 bases. Germline CDR1 SGHTA, CDR2 FQGNSA.

The gene calls are TRBV14 and TRBJ1-1, with TRBD1 identical over 9 bases. The CDR3 loop spans 16 amino acids. Germline CDR1 and CDR2: SGHDN and FVKESK. With 0 bases clipped from V and 2 bases from J, the junction kept 4 bases outside the gene matches. The CDR3 is CASSQEMGQGNTEAFF. The CDR3 nucleotides read TGTGCCAGCAGCCAAGAGATGGGACAGGGAAACACTGAAGCTTTCTTT. Filled out from reference TRBV14 and TRBJ1-1, the complete variable domain reads EAGVTQFPSHSVIEKGQTVTLRCDPISGHDNLYWYRRVMGKEIKFLLHFVKESKQDESGMPNNRFLAERTGGTYSTLKVQPAELEDSGVYFCASSQEMGQGNTEAFFGQGTRLTVV.

The J gene is TRBJ2-3, the V gene TRBV5-1, with 7 bases matching TRBD1. Germline lookup yields CDR1 SGHRS and CDR2 YFSETQ. CDR3 length: 16 residues. V gave up 5 bases and J gave up 4 bases; unmatched junction bases: 13. Here the CDR3 reads CASRPKQGLFADTQYF. CDR3 DNA sequence: TGCGCCAGCAGACCAAAACAGGGGTTGTTTGCAGATACGCAGTATTTT.

The chain has TRBV29-1 and TRBJ1-2; no clear D. Looked up from germline, CDR1 is SQVTM and CDR2 is ANQGSEA. This CDR3 spans 12 amino acids. V gave up 5 bases and J gave up 4 bases, with 11 bases separating them. The CDR3 spells CSVLTQAYGYTF. CDR3 DNA sequence: TGCAGCGTTTTGACTCAAGCCTATGGCTACACCTTC.

The chain carries TRBV6-1 and TRBJ2-1, with 10 bases lining up with TRBD2. With 2 bases clipped from V and 6 bases from J, the junction kept 4 bases outside the gene matches. The CDR3 has 15 residues. CDR1 and CDR2 from the germline V gene are MNHNS and SASEGT. The CDR3 DNA reads as TGTGCCAGCAGTGAACTAGCGGGAGCGGGCAATGAGCAGTTCTTC. As protein: CASSELAGAGNEQFF.

The chain combines TRBV5-1 with TRBJ2-7, with D possibly being TRBD1 (5 bases). Germline values: CDR1 SGHRS, CDR2 YFSETQ. V lost 4 bases and J lost 3, with 11 bases in between. The CDR3 has 13 residues. In DNA form, the CDR3 reads TGCGCCAGCAGCCCCAGGGAAGACTACGAGCAGTACTTC. Protein: CASSPREDYEQYF.